The 25 T cell receptor beta chains reported below all come from one sample, sequenced in a study of shared clonotypes between healthy human individuals. Sequencing was performed with immunoSEQ multiplex PCR; in TCRdb, only in-frame clones are kept and a portion is missing. Among fewer than 2.5 million clones, 93% were seen once, and the ten largest hold 0.36%. Sequencing was done on a sample of naive CD4+ T cells from PBMCs. Noted subset: CD45RA+ positively selected. The receptors here all came from a young man in good health. Some clones in this sample may be carry-over from other donors' samples.

The rearrangement uses TRBV27 and TRBJ1-4; 7 bases align to TRBD1. V shed 6 bases, J shed 0 bases, and the junction held 7 bases outside the gene matches. Germline lookup yields CDR1 MNHEY and CDR2 SMNVEV (reference sequence). This CDR3 is built from 16 residues. In nucleotides, the CDR3 is TGTGCCAGCAGCTCACTCGGGACAGCAACTAATGAAAAACTGTTTTTT. Translating gives CASSSLGTATNEKLFF. The entire variable domain, with the rest obtained from reference TRBV27 and TRBJ1-4, is as follows: EAQVTQNPRYLITVTGKKLTVTCSQNMNHEYMSWYRQDPGLGLRQIYYSMNVEVTDKGDVPEGYKVSRKEKRNFPLILESPSPNQTSLYFCASSSLGTATNEKLFFGSGTQLSVL.

The rearrangement uses TRBV5-6 and TRBJ1-1, with TRBD1 as a possible D gene (6 bases). The germline CDR1 and CDR2 sequences are SGHDT and YYEEEE. CDR3 length: 15 residues. The V and J ends lost 0 bases and 5 bases respectively, with 14 bases between them. The CDR3: CASSLAGEGRTEAFF. CDR3 DNA sequence: TGTGCCAGCAGCTTGGCAGGGGAAGGAAGAACTGAAGCTTTCTTT.

This rearrangement joins TRBV7-9 to TRBJ1-3; perhaps TRBD1 as D (6 bases). Between the trimmed V and J ends, which lost 5 bases and 0 bases, there was a span of 17 bases. Germline V gives CDR1 SEHNR, CDR2 FQNEAQ (reference sequence). The CDR3 length is 17 residues. The CDR3 loop is CASSGQDSSFSGNTIYF. In DNA form, the CDR3 reads TGTGCCAGCAGCGGCCAGGACAGCTCGTTCTCTGGAAACACCATATATTTT.

This clone was seen only once. The V and J genes are TRBV7-2 and TRBJ1-2; 10 nucleotides align to TRBD1. Germline assignment: CDR1 SGHTA and CDR2 FQGNSA. CDR3 length: 15 residues. J was trimmed by 6 bases and V by 5 bases; bases with no gene match: 9. The CDR3 loop reads CASSRRQGAGDGYTF. CDR3 in DNA: TGTGCCAGCAGCCGCCGACAGGGGGCGGGAGATGGCTACACCTTC.

The genes are TRBV11-2 and TRBJ1-4, with a tentative D call TRBD1 (5 bases). V was trimmed by 5 bases and J by 10 bases, leaving 14 bases between them. CDR3 size: 13 residues. From germline, CDR1 is SGHAT and CDR2 FQNNGV. The CDR3 region has the DNA TGTGCCAGCAGCACGGGACGAGTGGCAAAACTGTTTTTT. Translated: CASSTGRVAKLFF.

J is TRBJ2-5 and V is TRBV5-4; 9 bases match TRBD1. CDR3 length: 16 residues. The V gene's germline CDR1 is SGHNT and CDR2 YYREEE (reference sequence). V lost 3 bases to trimming and J lost 4 bases; unmatched junction nucleotides: 10. CDR3 nucleotides: TGTGCCAGCAGCTATAGACAGGGGGAGTGGGGAGAGACCCAGTACTTC. Residues: CASSYRQGEWGETQYF.

The CDR3 sequence is CASSRQTGGSGYTF. In DNA, the CDR3 is TGTGCCAGCAGTCGTCAGACAGGGGGCTCTGGCTACACCTTC. The chain is built from TRBV6-5 and TRBJ1-2, with 10 bases aligning to TRBD1. The CDR3 length is 14 residues. Germline lookup yields CDR1 MNHEY and CDR2 SVGAGI. V lost 5 bases and J lost 7; bases outside the gene matches: 7.

The rearrangement links TRBV5-1 to TRBJ2-5; D remains ambiguous. Germline loops: CDR1 SGHRS, CDR2 YFSETQ. This CDR3 spans 14 amino acids. Trimming pared 1 base from V and 2 bases from J, leaving 9 bases between. CDR3 bases: TGCGCCAGCAGCTTGTTTCTAGAGCAAGAGACCCAGTACTTC. Translation gives CASSLFLEQETQYF.

This rearrangement joins TRBV28 to TRBJ2-1; the D gene is possibly TRBD1 (6 bases). V gave up 4 bases and J gave up 3 bases, with 7 bases separating them. This CDR3 is 13 amino acids long. The germline V gene encodes CDR1 MDHEN and CDR2 SYDVKM. CDR3 in amino acids: CASSSDSYNEQFF. CDR3 nucleotides: TGTGCCAGCAGTTCGGACAGCTACAATGAGCAGTTCTTC.

Of note for this clone: The sample has other DNA sequences that encode this CDR3 too. V gene TRBV18 combines with J gene TRBJ2-5; D gene ambiguous. Germline CDR1 reads KGHSH; CDR2 reads LQKENI. The CDR3 extends over 11 amino acids. V lost 2 bases and J 5 bases, leaving 3 bases between the germline ends. CDR3 sequence reads: CASSPSETQYF. The CDR3 DNA is TGTGCCAGCTCACCAAGCGAGACCCAGTACTTC.

The sample holds a few counts of this clone. J is TRBJ2-7 and V is TRBV11-3; D perhaps matches TRBD2 (6 bases). Trimming shortened V by 5 bases and J by 3 bases, and 20 bases separated the two germline ends. CDR1 is SGHNT, CDR2 YENEEA, per germline. This CDR3 has 16 amino acids. CDR3 sequence reads: CASSPGSRESFYEQYF. The CDR3 DNA reads TGTGCCAGCAGCCCAGGTAGCCGGGAGAGCTTCTACGAGCAGTACTTC.

The chain carries TRBV21-1 and TRBJ2-2; the DNA was not used to check the table's D call, TRBD2. TRBV21-1 corresponds to a pseudogene. The CDR3 totals 14 residues. CDR3 sequence: CASRLAGDTGELFF. The CDR3 nucleotides read TGTGCCAGCAGGTTAGCGGGGGATACCGGGGAGCTGTTTTTT.

This chain uses TRBV4-1 with TRBJ2-3, with D perhaps given as TRBD1 or TRBD2 (6 bases each). V gave up 4 bases and J gave up 3 bases, with 14 bases separating them. The germline CDR1 and CDR2 sequences are MGHRA and YSYEKL. There are 15 residues in the CDR3. CDR3 in amino acids: CASSRIPGATDTQYF. The DNA for the CDR3 is TGCGCCAGCAGCCGGATACCGGGGGCAACAGATACGCAGTATTTT.

The J gene is TRBJ2-3, the V gene TRBV19, with 11 bases matching TRBD2. Germline V CDR1 and CDR2: LNHDA, SQIVND (reference sequence). The CDR3 extends over 16 amino acids. Germline trimming cut 3 bases from V and 5 bases from J; bases unmatched to any gene: 7. The CDR3 is CASSILAGGPKDTQYF. CDR3 sequence (DNA): TGTGCCAGTAGTATTTTAGCGGGAGGGCCGAAAGATACGCAGTATTTT.

CDR3 sequence: CASSPAEGVSEQYF. The CDR3 DNA reads TGTGCCAGCAGCCCAGCTGAGGGGGTCTCCGAGCAGTACTTC. The chain recombines TRBV21-1 with TRBJ2-7; the D call in the table, TRBD1, was not verified against the DNA. TRBV21-1 constitutes a pseudogene. CDR3 size: 14 residues.

The V call is TRBV6-5, the J call TRBJ1-2; 8 nucleotides match TRBD1. CDR1 and CDR2 from the germline V gene are MNHEY and SVGAGI. The CDR3 length is 12 residues. Unmatched junction bases numbered 6, after V lost 7 bases and J lost 8 bases. The CDR3 DNA follows: TGTGCCAGCACCGGACAGGGTTACGGCTACACCTTC. Amino acid sequence: CASTGQGYGYTF.

As for this clone: The sample contains more than one DNA sequence encoding this CDR3. Here the CDR3 DNA reads TGCAGTGCCAGGGATCCACGCGAGCAGTACTTC. It specifies CSARDPREQYF. The chain carries TRBV20-1 and TRBJ2-7; tentative D call: TRBD1 (5 bases). The CDR3 sequence is 11 residues long. Germline CDR1 DFQATT, CDR2 SNEGSKA (reference sequence). The V end lost 6 bases, the J end lost 6 bases, and 12 bases lay between the germline ends.

The V gene is TRBV7-2, the J gene TRBJ2-4, with D possibly TRBD1 on 5 matching bases. Trimming took 6 bases from V and 0 from J, leaving 12 bases between them. Germline V CDR1 and CDR2: SGHTA, FQGNSA. CDR3 length: 15 residues. The CDR3 spells CASSPGQTAKNIQYF. The CDR3 DNA reads TGTGCCAGCAGTCCTGGACAAACAGCCAAAAACATTCAGTACTTC.

The chain couples TRBV30 to TRBJ2-7; D gene uncertain. Trimming removed 0 bases at V and 2 bases at J, with 8 bases between. The CDR3 runs to 13 residues. From germline, CDR1 is GTSNPN and CDR2 SVGIG (reference sequence). The CDR3 sequence: CAWSVTVAYEQYF. CDR3 nucleotides: TGTGCCTGGAGTGTAACGGTGGCCTACGAGCAGTACTTC.

The gene calls are TRBV19 and TRBJ1-4; no clear D gene. Germline-derived CDR1 and CDR2 are LNHDA and SQIVND (reference sequence). The CDR3 is made up of 13 amino acids. V lost 4 bases to trimming and J lost 4 bases, with 7 bases between them. The CDR3 DNA is TGTGCCAGTAGTAGCAGCTTTAATGAAAAACTGTTTTTT. Translated: CASSSSFNEKLFF. Together with reference TRBV19 and TRBJ1-4, the CDR3 gives the full variable domain: DGGITQSPKYLFRKEGQNVTLSCEQNLNHDAMYWYRQDPGQGLRLIYYSQIVNDFQKGDIAEGYSVSREKKESFPLTVTSAQKNPTAFYLCASSSSFNEKLFFGSGTQLSVL.

The count of this clone is one. The chain is built from TRBV6-6 and TRBJ2-1; D tentatively fits TRBD1 or TRBD2 (5 bases each). The CDR3 covers 15 residues. Looked up from germline, CDR1 is MNHNY and CDR2 is SVGAGI (reference sequence). V was clipped by 2 bases and J by 8 bases, with 16 bases between them. The CDR3 nucleotides read TGTGCCAGCAGTTACGTTCAGGGCCCGAGGGATGAGCAGTTCTTC. It translates to CASSYVQGPRDEQFF.

V usage is TRBV28 and J usage is TRBJ1-5; 7 nucleotides line up with TRBD1. The CDR3 spans 17 residues. Germline V gene lookup returns CDR1 MDHEN and CDR2 SYDVKM. The J segment lost 2 bases and the V segment lost 5 bases, leaving 12 bases of the junction unmatched. This chain's CDR3 is CASSAIRTGSGNQPQHF. The CDR3 bases are TGTGCCAGCAGTGCAATCCGGACAGGATCTGGCAATCAGCCCCAGCATTTT.

This clone was counted between two and nine times. This chain joins TRBV28 and TRBJ1-5; tentative D call: TRBD1 (5 bases). Germline CDR1 and CDR2: MDHEN and SYDVKM. The CDR3 length is 16 residues. Trimming left V 3 bases short and J 1 base short, with 13 bases between. The CDR3 DNA is TGTGCCAGCAGTTTGCAAGGGGTAGGAAGCAATCAGCCCCAGCATTTT. The encoded protein is CASSLQGVGSNQPQHF.

The chain combines TRBV28 with TRBJ1-1; unclear D gene. The CDR3 has 13 amino acids. The V end was cut by 5 bases, the J end by 4 bases, with 11 bases between. The germline CDR1 and CDR2 sequences are MDHEN and SYDVKM. CDR3 DNA sequence: TGTGCCAGCAGTACCAGTCGACGCACTGAAGCTTTCTTT. It codes for CASSTSRRTEAFF.

This chain's CDR3 is CASSPTGSAGANVLTF. In DNA, the CDR3 is TGTGCCAGCAGCCCGACAGGGTCGGCTGGGGCCAACGTCCTGACTTTC. The chain joins TRBV11-2 to TRBJ2-6, with 7 bases identical to TRBD1. Trimming cost V 5 bases and J 2 bases; bases outside gene matches: 6. The germline gives CDR1 SGHAT, CDR2 FQNNGV. There are 16 residues in the CDR3.